The present entry profiles one TCR beta chain with its context. Antigen specificity is unknown. This specimen comes from a study of chemoradiotherapy in HPV16-positive cancers. Study background: Candidate HPV-specific clones and shared TCR motifs came from two HPV16-positive patients.

TCRdb's table, derived via immunoSEQ multiplex PCR, lists solely in-frame clones and lacks some. This sample carries some 4,200 clones, roughly 80% of them seen once, and the ten largest clones take about 8.2%. Over chemoradiotherapy, repertoires were sampled more than once. Study observations and caveats: Candidate HPV-specific clones and E7-related TCR motifs grew in tumor during treatment.

The CDR3 extends over 14 amino acids. Germline V gene data show CDR1 as ENHRY and CDR2 as SYGVKD. V was pared by 6 bases and J by 0 bases, with 10 bases between. The sequence came from a human donor with HPV-associated anogenital cancer. The V call is TRBV10-3, the J call TRBJ2-3, with unresolved D. This specimen consisted of tumor tissue, obtained from a patient who underwent chemoradiotherapy. As DNA, the CDR3 is TGTGCCATCAGCGTCCTTCTAAGCACAGATACGCAGTATTTT. Translated: CAISVLLSTDTQYF.